The 16 T cell receptor beta chains listed next were all sequenced from one sample in a study of blood T cells in healthy people across ages. Primed by a sample-barcoded 5' primer and a J-beta primer mix, a second PCR proceeded for about 6 to 11 cycles. TCRdb reanalysed the 5' RACE reads using MiXCR and keeps one entry per CDR3 protein. The top ten clones hold about 4% of a sample with 1.4 million or so distinct CDR3 sequences, around 40% of them seen once. Sequencing was carried out using blood. The receptors here all came from a woman younger than 35 in good health.

The rearrangement uses TRBV7-2 and TRBJ2-4; 8 positions agree with TRBD2. The germline V gene encodes CDR1 SGHTA and CDR2 FQGNSA. V lost 3 bases and J lost 13; bases outside the gene matches: 8. The CDR3 is 13 amino acids. The CDR3 protein is CASSLERREVQYF. The CDR3 nucleotides are TGTGCCAGCAGCTTGGAGAGGCGGGAGGTCCAGTACTTC.

The table lists this clonotype with a few counts. The chain is built from TRBV27 and TRBJ2-1, with 11 bases fitting TRBD2. V lost 8 bases, J lost 5 bases, and 5 bases stayed unmatched. Germline-derived CDR1 and CDR2 are MNHEY and SMNVEV (reference sequence). The CDR3 consists of 14 residues. The chain's CDR3 is CASPGLADHNEQFF. The CDR3 DNA follows: TGTGCCAGCCCGGGACTAGCGGATCACAATGAGCAGTTCTTC.

This chain links TRBV20-1 with TRBJ1-2; D remains ambiguous. The CDR3 length is 13 residues. CDR1 is DFQATT and CDR2 is SNEGSKA in the germline V gene (reference sequence). Trimming shortened V by 2 bases and J by 0 bases, and 7 bases separated the two germline ends. The DNA of the CDR3 is TGCAGTGCTAGATGGGCCACTAACTATGGCTACACCTTC. It is translated as CSARWATNYGYTF.

The CDR3 bases are TGTGCCAGCAGCGTTGGCCCAGCAGCTCAAGAGACCCAGTACTTC. This codes for CASSVGPAAQETQYF. The chain employs TRBV12-3 or TRBV12-4 and TRBJ2-5; D remains ambiguous. Trimming took 6 bases from V and 2 from J, leaving 16 bases between them. The CDR3 runs to 15 residues.

This clonotype was counted a few times. The J gene is TRBJ2-3, the V gene TRBV27; 11 positions agree with TRBD2. From germline, CDR1 is MNHEY and CDR2 SMNVEV (reference sequence). This CDR3 has 19 residues. Trimming cost V 3 bases and J 4 bases; bases outside gene matches: 15. CDR3 DNA: TGTGCCAGCAGTTTTTTAGCGGGAGGGCCTGAGTTTCGTGCAGATACGCAGTATTTT. This sequence encodes CASSFLAGGPEFRADTQYF.

As regards this clonotype: The junction and the germline gene differ at one end; a read error may be behind it. The rearrangement links TRBV4-2 to TRBJ1-5; D gene unclear. This CDR3 spans 15 amino acids. In germline, CDR1 is LGHNA, CDR2 YNFKEQ. The CDR3 DNA is TGTGCCAGCAGCCAAGGCGCCACGGCGAATCGGCCCCAGCATTTT. Protein: CASSQGATANRPQHF.

In this sample, this clonotype turned up many times. The rearrangement links TRBV19 to TRBJ2-2; 7 nucleotides line up with TRBD2. V dropped 5 bases and J dropped 6; count of bases not matched to a gene: 3. Germline CDR1 LNHDA, CDR2 SQIVND (reference sequence). This CDR3 contains 13 residues. The DNA of the CDR3 is TGTGCCAGTAGTGGGCGGGGGTCCGGGGAGCTGTTTTTT. Its protein is CASSGRGSGELFF.

The chain employs TRBV24-1 and TRBJ2-7, with TRBD2 as a possible D gene (5 bases). CDR3 length: 14 amino acids. Trimming took off 7 bases at V and 1 base at J, with 13 bases between the two ends. Germline V gene data show CDR1 as KGHDR and CDR2 as SFDVKD. CDR3 nucleotide sequence: TGTGCCACCAGCCCCCGGGATCGTTCCTACGAGCAGTACTTC. Residues: CATSPRDRSYEQYF.

The chain is built from TRBV4-1 and TRBJ1-1; 7 positions match TRBD1. CDR3 length equals 16 residues. The ends lost 0 bases at V and 3 bases at J; junction bases unmatched: 7. Germline lookup yields CDR1 MGHRA and CDR2 YSYEKL. The CDR3 here is CASSQEVATGYTEAFF. DNA of the CDR3: TGCGCCAGCAGCCAAGAAGTCGCGACAGGGTACACTGAAGCTTTCTTT.

The chain combines TRBV3-1 with TRBJ1-2; TRBD1 might be the D (5 bases). The germline CDR1 and CDR2 sequences are LGHDT and YNNKEL (reference sequence). V was shortened by 4 bases and J by 10 bases, with 16 bases between the two germline ends. The CDR3 spans 13 residues. The CDR3 protein is CASSRGTENYYTF. The CDR3 DNA sequence: TGTGCCAGCAGCCGCGGGACGGAGAACTACTACACCTTC. Together with reference TRBV3-1 and TRBJ1-2, the CDR3 gives the full variable domain: DTAVSQTPKYLVTQMGNDKSIKCEQNLGHDTMYWYKQDSKKFLKIMFSYNNKELIINETVPNRFSPKSPDKAHLNLHINSLELGDSAVYFCASSRGTENYYTFGSGTRLTVV.

V is TRBV6-5 and J is TRBJ2-1; TRBD2 aligns across 12 bases. Germline V gene data show CDR1 as MNHEY and CDR2 as SVGAGI. J lost 7 bases, V lost 4 bases, and 8 bases had no gene match. CDR3 size: 16 residues. The chain's CDR3 is CASSSASGGAYNEQFF. In DNA form, the CDR3 reads TGTGCCAGCAGTTCCGCTAGCGGGGGGGCATATAATGAGCAGTTCTTC.

There are a few counts of this clonotype. V and J are TRBV3-1 and TRBJ1-1; D is perhaps TRBD1 (5 bases). Germline V gene sequence: CDR1 LGHDT, CDR2 YNNKEL (reference sequence). CDR3 length: 15 residues. Trimming shortened V by 3 bases and J by 4 bases, and 15 bases separated the two germline ends. This chain's CDR3 is CASSHGQVGGTEAFF. In DNA form, the CDR3 reads TGTGCCAGCAGCCATGGGCAGGTCGGGGGCACTGAAGCTTTCTTT.

This clonotype was seen a handful of times. The chain links TRBV7-2 to TRBJ2-5; 7 positions match TRBD2. CDR3 size: 15 residues. The V gene's germline CDR1 is SGHTA and CDR2 FQGNSA. V lost 3 bases to trimming and J lost 11 bases; unmatched junction nucleotides: 15. The CDR3 reads CASSLLSGNLWEQYF. DNA for the CDR3: TGTGCCAGCAGCTTGCTGAGCGGGAATCTTTGGGAGCAGTACTTC.

Points on this clonotype: A much more abundant neighbour one base away suggests this may be a read error. The chain carries TRBV27 and TRBJ2-7; 13 bases align to TRBD2. J gave up 12 bases and V 5 bases, and 13 bases lay outside the gene matches. The CDR3 loop spans 15 amino acids. Looked up from germline, CDR1 is MNHEY and CDR2 is SMNVEV (reference sequence). CDR3 protein: CASSGLAGVLETLYF. The CDR3 DNA follows: TGTGCCAGCAGTGGACTAGCGGGGGTTCTAGAGACCCTGTACTTC.

The V and J genes are TRBV24-1 and TRBJ2-3; TRBD2 is a possible D gene (6 bases). This CDR3 comprises 12 residues. Germline CDR1 and CDR2: KGHDR and SFDVKD. The ends were cut back, 5 bases at V and 10 bases at J, with 12 bases in the middle. This CDR3 is CATSASTSAQYF. CDR3 bases: TGTGCCACCAGTGCCTCGACTAGTGCGCAGTATTTT.

The J gene is TRBJ1-1, the V gene TRBV21-1; no check of the table's D call, TRBD1, against the DNA was made. TRBV21-1 is classified as a pseudogene. CDR3 length equals 16 residues. The CDR3 reads CASTIPRTDMNTEAFF. For the CDR3, the DNA is TGTGCCAGCACCATACCACGGACAGACATGAACACTGAAGCTTTCTTT.